The next 32 T cell receptor beta chains were all read from a single sample in a study of molecular identifiers for immune sequencing clone quantification. TCRdb re-called the PCR reads with MiXCR, one entry per CDR3 protein. The sample lists approximately 680,000 distinct CDR3 sequences; approximately 24% were seen once. The sample comprised naive CD8+ T cells from blood, with Jurkat cell RNA spiked in. Documented subset: FACS-sorted CD8+CD4-CCR7+CD45RA+ naive T cells. Receptors originate from a human donor in good health. Some libraries in this study had Jurkat cell RNA spiked in.

This chain links TRBV12-3 or TRBV12-4 with TRBJ2-7; D unclear. This CDR3 is 14 amino acids long. Between the trimmed V and J ends, which lost 5 bases and 3 bases, there was a span of 14 bases. CDR3 sequence reads: CASSGLFEDYEQYF. CDR3 nucleotide sequence: TGTGCCAGCAGTGGGCTGTTTGAAGACTACGAGCAGTACTTC.

For this clonotype: A read error may be the cause here, since a much bigger clone is one base away. This rearrangement joins TRBV12-3 or TRBV12-4 to TRBJ2-7; no clear D gene. There are 12 residues in the CDR3. V was clipped by 7 bases and J by 0 bases, with 7 bases between them. CDR3 DNA: TGTGCCAGCATGGGGTACTCCTACGAGCAGTACTTC. This codes for CASMGYSYEQYF.

Details on this clonotype: This clone may be a read error of a much larger clone one base away. Because it lacks the conserved phenylalanine or tryptophan at the end, this CDR3 is likely a read error. The V gene is TRBV19, the J gene TRBJ1-5; tentatively, D is TRBD1 (5 bases). The CDR3 contains 13 residues. CDR1 and CDR2 from the germline V gene are LNHDA and SQIVND (reference sequence). V was pared by 6 bases and J by 3 bases, with 9 bases between. CDR3: CASRGLTNQPQHL. In DNA form, the CDR3 reads TGTGCCAGTAGGGGACTCACCAATCAGCCCCAGCATTTA.

This clonotype was seen more than once but under ten times. J is TRBJ2-7 and V is TRBV28; 8 bases are a match to TRBD2. Trimming removed 3 bases from V and 6 bases from J; junction bases left unmatched: 7. The CDR3 is 14 amino acids. Germline loops: CDR1 MDHEN, CDR2 SYDVKM. The CDR3 bases are TGTGCCAGCAGTTTCCCGGGAGGGCCGGGCGAGCAGTACTTC. Translating it yields CASSFPGGPGEQYF.

This clonotype has only a few counts. The chain uses TRBV7-2 and TRBJ1-1; D not resolved. CDR3 length: 16 amino acids. Germline V gives CDR1 SGHTA, CDR2 FQGNSA. V lost 2 bases and J 1 base, leaving 14 bases between the germline ends. The chain's CDR3 is CASSLREAVSNTEAFF. The CDR3 region has the DNA TGTGCCAGCAGCTTACGTGAGGCAGTGTCGAACACTGAAGCTTTCTTT.

This clonotype showed up just a few times. V usage is TRBV7-9 and J usage is TRBJ2-1; 7 bases align to TRBD1. CDR3 size: 16 residues. The germline V gene has CDR1 SEHNR and CDR2 FQNEAQ (reference sequence). V trimming: 5 bases; J trimming: 4 bases; junction bases outside the gene matches: 11. In DNA, the CDR3 is TGTGCCAGCAGCCGGGGACAGACGGTACAATACAATGAGCAGTTCTTC. This translates into CASSRGQTVQYNEQFF.

As regards this clonotype: It may be a read error: a sequence one base away is much more abundant. The chain employs TRBV7-6 and TRBJ1-1, with D perhaps matching TRBD1 (6 bases). CDR3 length equals 13 residues. CDR1 and CDR2 (germline): SGHVS, FNYEAQ. This CDR3 is CVSSLGAQTEAFF. The DNA for the CDR3 is TGTGTCAGCAGCTTGGGGGCGCAAACTGAAGCTTTCTTT.

The J gene is TRBJ2-1, the V gene TRBV6-2 or TRBV6-3; 9 nucleotides match TRBD2. The junction had 10 bases not matched to a gene; V was cut back by 6 bases and J by 4 bases. The germline V gene has CDR1 MNHEY and CDR2 SVGEGT. There are 16 residues in the CDR3. CDR3: CASSEDAGGVYNEQFF. CDR3 bases: TGTGCCAGCAGCGAAGACGCGGGGGGGGTATACAATGAGCAGTTCTTC.

At least ten counts were recorded for this clonotype. The chain combines TRBV20-1 with TRBJ2-2; D is uncertain. Deletions cut 4 bases from V and 1 base from J, with 13 bases between. CDR1 and CDR2 from the germline V gene are DFQATT and SNEGSKA (reference sequence). This CDR3 contains 15 residues. CDR3 region: CSAKRFKQNTGELFF. CDR3 nucleotides: TGCAGTGCTAAAAGGTTTAAACAGAACACCGGGGAGCTGTTTTTT.

There are many counts of this clonotype. The chain is built from TRBV28 and TRBJ2-7; the match to TRBD1 covers 9 bases. The V and J ends lost 2 bases and 7 bases, in that order; junction bases with no gene match: 3. This CDR3 contains 13 residues. Per the germline V gene, CDR1 is MDHEN and CDR2 is SYDVKM. The CDR3 bases are TGTGCCAGCAGTTTAGACAGGGGGATTGAGCAGTACTTC. Its protein is CASSLDRGIEQYF.

This chain joins TRBV11-3 and TRBJ2-1; no reliable D call. There are 12 residues in the CDR3. CDR1 is SGHNT, CDR2 YENEEA, per germline. Trimming took off 4 bases at V and 8 bases at J, with 9 bases between the two ends. CDR3 in amino acids: CASSSRRDEQFF. As DNA, the CDR3 is TGTGCCAGCAGCTCGCGCCGGGATGAGCAGTTCTTC.

The V call is TRBV3-1, the J call TRBJ2-5, with TRBD2 as a possible D gene (5 bases). The V end was cut by 0 bases, the J end by 0 bases, with 11 bases between. The CDR3 has 16 amino acids. Germline CDR1 LGHDT, CDR2 YNNKEL (reference sequence). In nucleotides, the CDR3 is TGTGCCAGCAGCCAAGATTTTCAGCGGAACCAAGAGACCCAGTACTTC. Translating it yields CASSQDFQRNQETQYF.

This clonotype occurred many times. Germline is not matched at one junction end, which may reflect a read error. The chain has TRBV12-3 or TRBV12-4 and TRBJ1-5; D may be TRBD1 (5 bases). There are 13 residues in the CDR3. The CDR3 loop is CASSLGGDQPQHF. CDR3 DNA sequence: TGTGCCAGCAGCTTAGGAGGGGATCAGCCCCAGCATTTT.

Remarks on this clonotype: A clone one base away is much larger, so this may be a read error. This chain links TRBV5-6 with TRBJ2-3; D is possibly TRBD2 (5 bases). CDR3 length equals 15 residues. Germline CDR1 and CDR2: SGHDT and YYEEEE. CDR3 bases: TGTGGCAGCAGCCCCTACGACGGTAGCGTCGATACGCAGTATTTT. Translated: CGSSPYDGSVDTQYF.

V and J are TRBV7-6 and TRBJ1-5; D is undetermined. Trimming pared 5 bases from V and 15 bases from J, leaving 29 bases between. The germline gives CDR1 SGHVS, CDR2 FNYEAQ. This CDR3 contains 16 residues. In DNA form, the CDR3 reads TGTGCCAGCAGCCCGGGTCCCAAAGTGAGCAATCAGTCCCCGCATTTT. The encoded protein is CASSPGPKVSNQSPHF.

There are many counts of this clonotype. The V call is TRBV29-1, the J call TRBJ2-7; D possibly uses TRBD1 or TRBD2 (6 bases each). Germline assignment: CDR1 SQVTM and CDR2 ANQGSEA. This CDR3 region has 12 residues. V lost 4 bases and J 2 bases, leaving 9 bases between the germline ends. DNA for the CDR3: TGCAGCGTTGTTGGGGGGCCCTACGAGCAGTACTTC. Its translation: CSVVGGPYEQYF.

The chain has TRBV5-1 and TRBJ2-7, with TRBD1 matching 9 bases. Per the germline V gene, CDR1 is SGHRS and CDR2 is YFSETQ. V gave up 4 bases and J gave up 6 bases; unmatched junction bases: 8. CDR3 size: 14 residues. Here the CDR3 reads CASSLLGGQGEQYF. CDR3 bases: TGCGCCAGCAGCCTATTGGGGGGACAGGGCGAGCAGTACTTC.

CDR3 coding DNA: TGTGCCAGCAGTTACAATCAGCGGGACTTGCACTACGAGCAGTACTTC. As protein: CASSYNQRDLHYEQYF. This rearrangement joins TRBV6-6 to TRBJ2-7, with 7 bases identical to TRBD2. This CDR3 has 16 residues. Germline trimming cut 2 bases from V and 3 bases from J; bases unmatched to any gene: 10. CDR1 MNHNY and CDR2 SVGAGI come from the germline V gene (reference sequence).

This clonotype was picked up a small number of times. The V call is TRBV5-6, the J call TRBJ2-7; 9 positions agree with TRBD1. V dropped 2 bases and J dropped 3; count of bases not matched to a gene: 12. Germline-derived CDR1 and CDR2 are SGHDT and YYEEEE. This CDR3 is 17 amino acids long. The CDR3 protein is CASSLIGLDRGLYEQYF. For the CDR3, the DNA is TGTGCCAGCAGCTTAATAGGCCTGGACAGGGGACTCTACGAGCAGTACTTC.

This clonotype has just a few counts. V is TRBV19 and J is TRBJ1-1; D may be TRBD1 (6 bases). The germline V gene encodes CDR1 LNHDA and CDR2 SQIVND (reference sequence). CDR3 length equals 15 residues. V dropped 3 bases and J dropped 4 bases, with 15 bases sitting between them. CDR3 DNA sequence: TGTGCCAGTAGTATTACGTGGGGGGCGTCCACTGAAGCTTTCTTT. This encodes CASSITWGASTEAFF.

The table lists this clonotype with many counts. The chain is built from TRBV7-7 and TRBJ2-5; 10 bases match TRBD2. This CDR3 spans 16 amino acids. Germline V gives CDR1 SSHAT, CDR2 FNYEAQ (reference sequence). The trim removed 4 bases at V and 5 bases at J, leaving 10 bases unmatched. Here the CDR3 reads CASSSASGGVVETQYF. The CDR3, as DNA: TGTGCCAGCAGCTCGGCTAGCGGGGGAGTTGTGGAGACCCAGTACTTC.

This clonotype was counted ten times or more. The genes are TRBV20-1 and TRBJ1-6; D ambiguous. Germline V gene data show CDR1 as DFQATT and CDR2 as SNEGSKA (reference sequence). The CDR3 contains 14 residues. V was trimmed by 7 bases and J by 3 bases, leaving 13 bases between them. CDR3 sequence reads: CSVHPVLYNSPLHF. DNA of the CDR3: TGCAGTGTTCACCCTGTCCTCTATAATTCACCCCTCCACTTT.

The CDR3 here is CASSLYRVTVHEQYF. For the CDR3, the DNA is TGTGCCAGCAGTTTATACAGGGTCACTGTCCACGAGCAGTACTTC. V is TRBV6-2 or TRBV6-3 and J is TRBJ2-7, with TRBD1 as a possible D gene (6 bases). V was shortened by 4 bases and J by 5 bases, with 18 bases between the two germline ends. In germline, CDR1 is MNHEY, CDR2 SVGEGT. The CDR3 has 15 amino acids.

There are many counts of this clonotype. The rearrangement links TRBV5-1 to TRBJ1-1; perhaps TRBD1 as D (6 bases). This CDR3 comprises 14 residues. CDR1 is SGHRS and CDR2 is YFSETQ in the germline V gene. Deletions cut 6 bases from V and 4 bases from J, with 16 bases between. Here the CDR3 DNA reads TGCGCCAGCAATCTTGGCGCAGGGGTCACTGAAGCTTTCTTT. Its protein is CASNLGAGVTEAFF.

V and J are TRBV20-1 and TRBJ1-1, with D maybe TRBD1 (6 bases). Per germline, CDR1 DFQATT and CDR2 SNEGSKA (reference sequence). Deletions cut 4 bases from V and 8 bases from J, with 11 bases between. The CDR3 runs to 11 residues. The CDR3 region has the DNA TGCAGTGCTATTACCAGGGGCGAAGCTTTCTTT. Protein product: CSAITRGEAFF.

The chain recombines TRBV19 with TRBJ1-5; the D is unclear. CDR1 is LNHDA and CDR2 is SQIVND in the germline V gene (reference sequence). The V end was cut by 1 base, the J end by 0 bases, with 7 bases between. This CDR3 has 15 residues. The CDR3 DNA is TGTGCCAGTAGTATAGGCCGTCATAGCAATCAGCCCCAGCATTTT. Encoded protein: CASSIGRHSNQPQHF.

In this sample, this clonotype turned up many times. This chain uses TRBV6-2 or TRBV6-3 with TRBJ2-5; D possibly corresponds to TRBD2 (5 bases). In germline, CDR1 is MNHEY, CDR2 SVGEGT. Deletions cut 6 bases from V and 0 bases from J, with 8 bases between. This CDR3 region has 13 residues. The CDR3, as DNA: TGTGCCAGCAGGGAGACTAACCAAGAGACCCAGTACTTC. It codes for CASRETNQETQYF.

Concerning this clonotype itself: A clone one base away is much larger, so this may be a read error. This chain connects TRBV6-6 to TRBJ2-4; 10 bases are a match to TRBD1. The V gene end was trimmed by 2 bases and the J gene end by 15 bases; junction bases not matched to a gene: 4. The CDR3 covers 12 residues. Germline CDR1 and CDR2: MNHNY and SVGAGI (reference sequence). The CDR3: CASSYVDRGSYF. CDR3 nucleotide sequence: TGTGCCAGCAGTTACGTGGACAGGGGGTCGTACTTC.

The genes are TRBV29-1 and TRBJ2-5, with D possibly TRBD2 on 7 matching bases. CDR1 is SQVTM and CDR2 is ANQGSEA in the germline V gene. Deletions cut 6 bases from V and 7 bases from J, with 18 bases between. CDR3 length: 13 amino acids. CDR3 in DNA: TGCAGCGTGGACACCGGGGGGCTTGGGACCCAGTACTTC. Protein product: CSVDTGGLGTQYF.

In regard to this clonotype: Possible read error: a much larger clone is one base away. The chain links TRBV6-2 or TRBV6-3 to TRBJ1-1; D is uncertain. Looked up from germline, CDR1 is MNHEY and CDR2 is SVGEGT. Trimming stripped 9 bases from V and 2 bases from J, with 19 bases between. The CDR3 runs 15 residues. The CDR3 nucleotides read TGTGCCAGTATGACGTTATGGGGAATTAACACTGAAGCTTTCTTT. This encodes CASMTLWGINTEAFF.

The chain combines TRBV7-3 with TRBJ2-7; D is possibly TRBD1 (7 bases). Germline lookup yields CDR1 SGHTA and CDR2 FQGTGA. The CDR3 has 13 amino acids. Trimming left V 5 bases short and J 6 bases short, with 14 bases between. In nucleotides, the CDR3 is TGTGCCAGCAGCCTCGCAGGGGGGCGCGAGCAGTACTTC. This codes for CASSLAGGREQYF.

This chain connects TRBV4-3 to TRBJ2-1; 16 bases align to TRBD2. The CDR3 extends over 17 amino acids. With 0 bases clipped from V and 7 bases from J, the junction kept 3 bases outside the gene matches. Germline CDR1 and CDR2: LGHNA and YSLEER. The CDR3 DNA is TGCGCCAGCAGCCAAGAGCCGGGACTAGCGGGAGGGAATGAGCAGTTCTTC. This translates into CASSQEPGLAGGNEQFF.